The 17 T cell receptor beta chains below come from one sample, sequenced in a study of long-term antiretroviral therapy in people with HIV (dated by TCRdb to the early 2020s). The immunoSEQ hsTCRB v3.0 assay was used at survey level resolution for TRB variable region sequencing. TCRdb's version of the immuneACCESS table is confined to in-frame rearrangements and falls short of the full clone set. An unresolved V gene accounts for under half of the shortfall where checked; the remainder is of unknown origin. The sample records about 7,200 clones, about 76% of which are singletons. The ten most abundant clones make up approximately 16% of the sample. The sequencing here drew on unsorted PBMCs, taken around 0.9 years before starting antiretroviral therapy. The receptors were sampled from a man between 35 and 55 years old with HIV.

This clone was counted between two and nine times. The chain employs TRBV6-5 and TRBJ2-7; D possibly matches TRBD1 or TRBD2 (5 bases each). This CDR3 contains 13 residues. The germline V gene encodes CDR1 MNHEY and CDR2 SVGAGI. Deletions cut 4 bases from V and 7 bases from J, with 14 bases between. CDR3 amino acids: CASSWAGWGEQYF. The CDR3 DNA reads TGTGCCAGCAGTTGGGCAGGATGGGGGGAGCAGTACTTC.

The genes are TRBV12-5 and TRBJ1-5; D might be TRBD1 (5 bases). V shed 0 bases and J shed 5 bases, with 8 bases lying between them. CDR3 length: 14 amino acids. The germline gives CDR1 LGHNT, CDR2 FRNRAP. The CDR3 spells CASGLVGGYQPQHF. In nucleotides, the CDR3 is TGTGCTAGTGGTTTGGTTGGGGGGTATCAGCCCCAGCATTTT.

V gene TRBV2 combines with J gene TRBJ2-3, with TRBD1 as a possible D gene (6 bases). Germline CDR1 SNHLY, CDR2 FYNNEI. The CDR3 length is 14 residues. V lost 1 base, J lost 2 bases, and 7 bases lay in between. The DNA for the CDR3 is TGTGCCAGCAGTGAAGGGACAGTCACAGATACGCAGTATTTT. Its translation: CASSEGTVTDTQYF.

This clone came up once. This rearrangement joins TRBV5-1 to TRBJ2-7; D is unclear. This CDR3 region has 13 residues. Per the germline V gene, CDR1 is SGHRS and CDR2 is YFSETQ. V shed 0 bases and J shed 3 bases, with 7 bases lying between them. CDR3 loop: CASSLDRYYEQYF. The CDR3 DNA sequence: TGCGCCAGCAGCTTGGACCGGTACTACGAGCAGTACTTC.

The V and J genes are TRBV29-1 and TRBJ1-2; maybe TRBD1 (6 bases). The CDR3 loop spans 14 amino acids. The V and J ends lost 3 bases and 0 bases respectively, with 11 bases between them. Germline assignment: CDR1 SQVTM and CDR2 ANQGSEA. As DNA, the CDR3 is TGCAGCGTTGAGACGGGGGACACTAACTATGGCTACACCTTC. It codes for CSVETGDTNYGYTF.

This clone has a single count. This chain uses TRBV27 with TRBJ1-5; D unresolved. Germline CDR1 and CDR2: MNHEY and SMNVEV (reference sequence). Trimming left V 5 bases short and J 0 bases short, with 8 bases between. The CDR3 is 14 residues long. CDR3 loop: CASSPYSSNQPQHF. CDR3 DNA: TGTGCCAGCAGTCCGTACAGTAGCAATCAGCCCCAGCATTTT.

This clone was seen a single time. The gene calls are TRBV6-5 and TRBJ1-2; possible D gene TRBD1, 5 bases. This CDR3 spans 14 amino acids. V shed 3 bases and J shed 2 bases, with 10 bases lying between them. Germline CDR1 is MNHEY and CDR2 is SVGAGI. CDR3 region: CASSYGASNYGYTF. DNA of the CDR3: TGTGCCAGCAGTTATGGGGCCTCGAACTATGGCTACACCTTC.

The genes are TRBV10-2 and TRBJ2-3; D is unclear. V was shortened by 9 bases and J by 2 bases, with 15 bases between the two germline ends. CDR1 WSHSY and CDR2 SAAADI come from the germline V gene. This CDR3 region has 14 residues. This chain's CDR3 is CASTPDTNTDTQYF. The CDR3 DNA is TGCGCCAGTACACCTGACACGAACACAGATACGCAGTATTTT.

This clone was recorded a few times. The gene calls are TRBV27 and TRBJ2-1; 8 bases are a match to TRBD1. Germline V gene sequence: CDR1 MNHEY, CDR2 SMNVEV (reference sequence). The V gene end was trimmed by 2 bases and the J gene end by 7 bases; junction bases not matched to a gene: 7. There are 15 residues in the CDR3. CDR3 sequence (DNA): TGTGCCAGCAGTTTAAGCAGGGGGCTGTTAAATGAGCAGTTCTTC. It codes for CASSLSRGLLNEQFF.

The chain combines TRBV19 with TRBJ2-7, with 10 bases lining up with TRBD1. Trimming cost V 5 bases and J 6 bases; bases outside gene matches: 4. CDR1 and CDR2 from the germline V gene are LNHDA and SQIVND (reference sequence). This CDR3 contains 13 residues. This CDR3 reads CASSPGTGAEQYF. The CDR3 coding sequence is TGTGCCAGTAGTCCCGGGACAGGGGCCGAGCAGTACTTC.

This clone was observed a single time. The CDR3 DNA reads TGTGCCAGCAGCTTAGGGCAGAATGAGCAGTTCTTC. Encoded protein: CASSLGQNEQFF. The chain combines TRBV7-6 with TRBJ2-1; D gene uncertain. V lost 1 base and J 7 bases, leaving 5 bases between the germline ends. CDR3 length: 12 amino acids. Germline V gene sequence: CDR1 SGHVS, CDR2 FNYEAQ.

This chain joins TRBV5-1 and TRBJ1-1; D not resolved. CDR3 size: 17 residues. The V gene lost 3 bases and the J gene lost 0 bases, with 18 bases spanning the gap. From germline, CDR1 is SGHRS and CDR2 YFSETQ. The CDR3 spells CASSSGRDGPMNTEAFF. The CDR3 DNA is TGCGCCAGCAGCTCCGGTAGGGATGGGCCCATGAACACTGAAGCTTTCTTT.

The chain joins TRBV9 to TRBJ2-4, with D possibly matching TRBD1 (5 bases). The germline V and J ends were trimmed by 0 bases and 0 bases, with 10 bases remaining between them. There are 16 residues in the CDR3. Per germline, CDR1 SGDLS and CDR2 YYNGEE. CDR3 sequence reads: CASSVASQGAKNIQYF. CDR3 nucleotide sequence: TGTGCCAGCAGCGTAGCTTCCCAGGGAGCCAAAAACATTCAGTACTTC.

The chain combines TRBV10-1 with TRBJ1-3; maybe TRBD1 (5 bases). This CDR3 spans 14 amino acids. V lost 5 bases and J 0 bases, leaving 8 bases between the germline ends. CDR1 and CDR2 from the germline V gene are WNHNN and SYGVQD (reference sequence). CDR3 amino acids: CASSTGSSGNTIYF. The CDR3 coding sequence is TGCGCCAGCAGTACAGGTTCCTCTGGAAACACCATATATTTT.

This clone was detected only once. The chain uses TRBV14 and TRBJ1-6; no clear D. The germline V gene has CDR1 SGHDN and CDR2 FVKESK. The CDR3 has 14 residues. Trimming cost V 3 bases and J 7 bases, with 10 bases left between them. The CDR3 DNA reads TGTGCCAGCAGCCATCGGGGAGGGAATTCACCCCTCCACTTT. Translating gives CASSHRGGNSPLHF.

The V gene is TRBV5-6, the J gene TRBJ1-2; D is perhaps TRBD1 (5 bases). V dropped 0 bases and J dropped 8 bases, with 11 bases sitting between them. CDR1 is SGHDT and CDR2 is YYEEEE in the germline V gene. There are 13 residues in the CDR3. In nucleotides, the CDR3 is TGTGCCAGCAGCTTGGCCGGTGGGGGAGGCTACACCTTC. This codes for CASSLAGGGGYTF.

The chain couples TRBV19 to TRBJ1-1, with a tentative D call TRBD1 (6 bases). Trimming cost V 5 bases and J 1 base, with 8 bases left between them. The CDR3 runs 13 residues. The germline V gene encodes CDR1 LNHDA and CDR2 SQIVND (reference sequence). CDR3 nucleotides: TGTGCCAGTAGTGTGGGGGCGAACACTGAAGCTTTCTTT. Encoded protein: CASSVGANTEAFF.